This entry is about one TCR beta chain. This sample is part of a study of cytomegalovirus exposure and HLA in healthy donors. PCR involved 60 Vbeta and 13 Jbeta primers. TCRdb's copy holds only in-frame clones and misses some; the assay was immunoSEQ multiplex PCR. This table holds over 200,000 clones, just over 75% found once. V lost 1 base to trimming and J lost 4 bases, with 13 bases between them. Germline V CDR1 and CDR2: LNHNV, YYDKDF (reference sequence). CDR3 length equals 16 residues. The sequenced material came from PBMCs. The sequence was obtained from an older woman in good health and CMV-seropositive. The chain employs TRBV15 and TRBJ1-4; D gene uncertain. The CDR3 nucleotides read TGTGCCACCAGCAGAGGCAGGCCAGGCCTTAATGAAAAACTGTTTTTT. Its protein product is CATSRGRPGLNEKLFF.